This TCR beta chain comes out of a study of immune evolution from preneoplasia to lung adenocarcinoma. Study information: HLA loss of heterozygosity: less than 9% AIS, around 16% MIA, 30% to 35% ADC, none AAH.

This clone was seen only once. Produced via immunoSEQ multiplex PCR; TCRdb's table is partial and in-frame only. Of around 3,800 clones detected, roughly 80% appear once; the ten largest clones hold approximately 2.9%. The CDR3 contains 17 residues. Germline CDR1 is LNHDA and CDR2 is SQIVND (reference sequence). The V end was cut by 6 bases, the J end by 5 bases, with 23 bases between. V is TRBV19 and J is TRBJ1-5, with D possibly TRBD1 on 6 matching bases. The receptor's source is a person aged 55-75 years with lung adenocarcinoma. The sequenced material came from FFPE minimally invasive lung adenocarcinoma tissue. The CDR3 nucleotides are TGTGCCAGTAGCCCCGAGGGGGGGCCAAAAGGGTATCAGCCCCAGCATTTT. It codes for CASSPEGGPKGYQPQHF.